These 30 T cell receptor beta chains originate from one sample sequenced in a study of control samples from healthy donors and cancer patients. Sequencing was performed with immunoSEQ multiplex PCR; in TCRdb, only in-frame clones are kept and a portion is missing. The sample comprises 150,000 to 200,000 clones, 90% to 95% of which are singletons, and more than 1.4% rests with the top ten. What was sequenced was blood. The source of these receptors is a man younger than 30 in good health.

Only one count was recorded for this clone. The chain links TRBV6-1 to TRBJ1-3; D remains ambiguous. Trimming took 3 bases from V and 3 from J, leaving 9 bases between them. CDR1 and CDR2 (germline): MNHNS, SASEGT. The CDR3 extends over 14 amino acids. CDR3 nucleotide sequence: TGTGCCAGCAGTGACCCCTTTCGTGGAAACACCATATATTTT. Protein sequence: CASSDPFRGNTIYF.

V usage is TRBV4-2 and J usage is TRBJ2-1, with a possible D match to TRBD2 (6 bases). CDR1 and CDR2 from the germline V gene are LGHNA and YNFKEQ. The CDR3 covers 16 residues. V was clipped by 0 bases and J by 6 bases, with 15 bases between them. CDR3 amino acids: CASSQDWREVFNEQFF. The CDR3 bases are TGTGCCAGCAGCCAAGATTGGAGGGAAGTTTTCAATGAGCAGTTCTTC.

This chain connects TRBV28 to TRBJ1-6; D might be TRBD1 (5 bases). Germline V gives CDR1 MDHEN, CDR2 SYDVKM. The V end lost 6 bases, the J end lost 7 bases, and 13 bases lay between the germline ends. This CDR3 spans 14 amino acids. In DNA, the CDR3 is TGTGCCAGCAGGCCCGGGACGGTGAATTCACCCCTCCACTTT. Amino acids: CASRPGTVNSPLHF.

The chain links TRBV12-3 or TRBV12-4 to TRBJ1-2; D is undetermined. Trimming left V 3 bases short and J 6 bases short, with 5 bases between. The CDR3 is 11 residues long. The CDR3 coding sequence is TGTGCCAGCAGTTTGATAGATGGCTACACCTTC. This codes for CASSLIDGYTF.

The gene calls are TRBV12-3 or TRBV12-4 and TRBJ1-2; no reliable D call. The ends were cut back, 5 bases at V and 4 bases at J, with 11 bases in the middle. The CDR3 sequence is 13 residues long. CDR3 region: CASSPRAGYGYTF. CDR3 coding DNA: TGTGCCAGCAGTCCTCGGGCTGGCTATGGCTACACCTTC.

The CDR3: CASRTGGYEQYF. The CDR3 coding sequence is TGTGCCAGTCGGACAGGGGGCTACGAGCAGTACTTC. The chain is built from TRBV6-5 and TRBJ2-7, with 10 bases matching TRBD1. From germline, CDR1 is MNHEY and CDR2 SVGAGI. Unmatched junction bases numbered 2, after V lost 9 bases and J lost 3 bases. This CDR3 is built from 12 residues.

CDR3 region: CASGLEGNQPQHF. The CDR3 DNA sequence: TGTGCTAGTGGTTTGGAAGGCAATCAGCCCCAGCATTTT. The rearrangement joins TRBV12-5 to TRBJ1-5; D is undetermined. This CDR3 spans 13 amino acids. The V and J ends lost 1 base and 2 bases respectively, with 3 bases between them. The germline gives CDR1 LGHNT, CDR2 FRNRAP. Full variable domain (rest looked up from reference TRBV12-5 and TRBJ1-5): DARVTQTPRHKVTEMGQEVTMRCQPILGHNTVFWYRQTMMQGLELLAYFRNRAPLDDSGMPKDRFSAEMPDATLATLKIQPSEPRDSAVYFCASGLEGNQPQHFGDGTRLSIL.

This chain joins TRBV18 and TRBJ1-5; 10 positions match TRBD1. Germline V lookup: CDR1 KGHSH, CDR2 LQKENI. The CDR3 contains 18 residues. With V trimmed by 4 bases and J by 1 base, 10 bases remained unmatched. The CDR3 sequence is CASSLTGTGVWSNQPQHF. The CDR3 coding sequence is TGTGCCAGCTCACTAACCGGGACAGGGGTTTGGAGCAATCAGCCCCAGCATTTT.

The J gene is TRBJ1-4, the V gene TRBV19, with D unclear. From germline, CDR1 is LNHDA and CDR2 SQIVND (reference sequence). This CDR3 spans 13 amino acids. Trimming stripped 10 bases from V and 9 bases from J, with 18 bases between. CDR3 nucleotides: TGTGCCATCGCGAATCCCCCGGGGAAAAAACTGTTTTTT. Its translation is CAIANPPGKKLFF.

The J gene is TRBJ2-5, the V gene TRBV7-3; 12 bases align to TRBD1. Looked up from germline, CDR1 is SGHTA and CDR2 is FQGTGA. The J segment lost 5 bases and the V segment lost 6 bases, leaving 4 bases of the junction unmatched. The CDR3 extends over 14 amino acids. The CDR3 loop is CASSPGQGAETQYF. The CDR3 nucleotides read TGTGCCAGCAGTCCGGGACAGGGGGCCGAGACCCAGTACTTC.

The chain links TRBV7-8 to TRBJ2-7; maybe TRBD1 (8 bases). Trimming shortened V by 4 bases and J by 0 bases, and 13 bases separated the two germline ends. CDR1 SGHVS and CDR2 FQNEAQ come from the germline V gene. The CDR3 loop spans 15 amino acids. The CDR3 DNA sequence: TGTGCCAGCAGCTCACAGGGGGGGGACTCCTACGAGCAGTACTTC. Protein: CASSSQGGDSYEQYF.

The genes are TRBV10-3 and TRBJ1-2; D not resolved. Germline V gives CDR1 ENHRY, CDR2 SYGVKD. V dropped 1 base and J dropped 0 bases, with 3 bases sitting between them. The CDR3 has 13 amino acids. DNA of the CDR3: TGTGCCATCAGTGAGTGGCCTAACTATGGCTACACCTTC. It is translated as CAISEWPNYGYTF.

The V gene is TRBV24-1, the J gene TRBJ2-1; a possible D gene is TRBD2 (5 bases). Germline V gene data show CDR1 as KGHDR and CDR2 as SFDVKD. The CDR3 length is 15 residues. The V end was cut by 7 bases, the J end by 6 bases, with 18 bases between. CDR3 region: CATSERSGPSNEQFF. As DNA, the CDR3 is TGTGCCACCAGCGAGAGGAGCGGTCCGAGCAATGAGCAGTTCTTC.

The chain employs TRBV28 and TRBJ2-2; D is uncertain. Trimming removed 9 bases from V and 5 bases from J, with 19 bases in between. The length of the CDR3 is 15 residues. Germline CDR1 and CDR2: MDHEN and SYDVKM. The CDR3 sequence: CASTSAGVETGELFF. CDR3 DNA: TGTGCCAGTACCTCCGCCGGCGTAGAGACCGGGGAGCTGTTTTTT.

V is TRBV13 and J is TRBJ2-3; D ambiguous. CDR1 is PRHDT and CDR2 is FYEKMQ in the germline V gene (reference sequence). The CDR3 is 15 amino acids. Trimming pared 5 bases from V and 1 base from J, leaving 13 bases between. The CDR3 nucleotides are TGTGCCAGCAGCCCGCTTGGGGTAGGCACAGATACGCAGTATTTT. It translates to CASSPLGVGTDTQYF. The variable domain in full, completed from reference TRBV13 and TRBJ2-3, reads AAGVIQSPRHLIKEKRETATLKCYPIPRHDTVYWYQQGPGQDPQFLISFYEKMQSDKGSIPDRFSAQQFSDYHSELNMSSLELGDSALYFCASSPLGVGTDTQYFGPGTRLTVL.

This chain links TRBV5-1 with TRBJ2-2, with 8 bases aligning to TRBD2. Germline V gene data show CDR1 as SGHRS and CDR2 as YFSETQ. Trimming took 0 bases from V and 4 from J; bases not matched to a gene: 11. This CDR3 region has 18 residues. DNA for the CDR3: TGCGCCAGCAGCTTGGCCGCGGGAGCGGGGGTTTCCACCGGGGAGCTGTTTTTT. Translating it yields CASSLAAGAGVSTGELFF.

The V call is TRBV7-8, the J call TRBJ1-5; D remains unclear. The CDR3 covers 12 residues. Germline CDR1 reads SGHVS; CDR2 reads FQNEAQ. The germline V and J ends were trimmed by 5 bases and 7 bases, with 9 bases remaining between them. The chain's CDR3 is CASSPGGQPQHF. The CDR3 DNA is TGTGCCAGCAGCCCAGGAGGACAGCCCCAGCATTTT.

CDR3 in DNA: TGCGCCAGCAGTCCAGGGGGGGACACCGGGGAGCTGTTTTTT. It encodes CASSPGGDTGELFF. V gene TRBV5-1 combines with J gene TRBJ2-2, with D perhaps assigned TRBD1 or TRBD2 (7 bases each). The CDR3 runs 14 residues. Germline V CDR1 and CDR2: SGHRS, YFSETQ. Trimming left V 5 bases short and J 3 bases short, with 11 bases between.

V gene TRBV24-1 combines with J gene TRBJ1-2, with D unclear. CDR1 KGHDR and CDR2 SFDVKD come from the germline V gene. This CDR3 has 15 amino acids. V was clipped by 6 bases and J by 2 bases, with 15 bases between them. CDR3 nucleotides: TGTGCCACCAGTCCCGGGAGTGGGCAGAACTATGGCTACACCTTC. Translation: CATSPGSGQNYGYTF.

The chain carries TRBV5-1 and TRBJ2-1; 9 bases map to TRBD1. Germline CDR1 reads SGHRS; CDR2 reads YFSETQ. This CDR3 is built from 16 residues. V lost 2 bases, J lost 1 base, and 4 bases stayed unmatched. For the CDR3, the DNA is TGCGCCAGCAGCTTAGAAGGGACAGGGTCCTACAATGAGCAGTTCTTC. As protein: CASSLEGTGSYNEQFF.

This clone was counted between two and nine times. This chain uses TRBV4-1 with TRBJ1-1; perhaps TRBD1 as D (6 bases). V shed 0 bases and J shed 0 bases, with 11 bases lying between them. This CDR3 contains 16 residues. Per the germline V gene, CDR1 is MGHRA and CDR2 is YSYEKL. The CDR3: CASSQDHGQMNTEAFF. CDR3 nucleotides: TGCGCCAGCAGCCAAGATCACGGACAGATGAACACTGAAGCTTTCTTT.

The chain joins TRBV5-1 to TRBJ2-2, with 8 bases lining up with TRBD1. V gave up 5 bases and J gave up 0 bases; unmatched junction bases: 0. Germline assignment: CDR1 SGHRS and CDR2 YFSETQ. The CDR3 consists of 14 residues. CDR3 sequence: CASRTGANTGELFF. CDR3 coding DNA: TGCGCCAGCAGGACAGGGGCGAACACCGGGGAGCTGTTTTTT. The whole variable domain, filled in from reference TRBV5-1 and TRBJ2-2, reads KAGVTQTPRYLIKTRGQQVTLSCSPISGHRSVSWYQQTPGQGLQFLFEYFSETQRNKGNFPGRFSGRQFSNSRSEMNVSTLELGDSALYLCASRTGANTGELFFGEGSRLTVL.

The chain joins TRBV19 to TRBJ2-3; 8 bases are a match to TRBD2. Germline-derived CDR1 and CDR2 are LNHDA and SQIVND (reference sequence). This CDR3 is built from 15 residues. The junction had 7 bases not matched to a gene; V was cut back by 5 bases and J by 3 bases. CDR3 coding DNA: TGTGCCAGTAGTCCCGGGAGGGGGGCAACAGATACGCAGTATTTT. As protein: CASSPGRGATDTQYF.

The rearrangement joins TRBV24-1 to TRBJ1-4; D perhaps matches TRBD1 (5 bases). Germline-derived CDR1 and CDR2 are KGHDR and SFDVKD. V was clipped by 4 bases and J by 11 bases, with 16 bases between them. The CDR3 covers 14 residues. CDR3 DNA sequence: TGTGCCACCAGTGACCCAAGGGGTCCGGGGAAACTGTTTTTT. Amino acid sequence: CATSDPRGPGKLFF.

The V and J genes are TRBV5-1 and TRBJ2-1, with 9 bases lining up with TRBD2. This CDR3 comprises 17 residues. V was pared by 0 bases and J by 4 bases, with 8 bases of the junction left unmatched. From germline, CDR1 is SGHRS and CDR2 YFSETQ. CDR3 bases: TGCGCCAGCAGCTTGGCTTATCTAGCGGGGTCTTACAATGAGCAGTTCTTC. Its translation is CASSLAYLAGSYNEQFF.

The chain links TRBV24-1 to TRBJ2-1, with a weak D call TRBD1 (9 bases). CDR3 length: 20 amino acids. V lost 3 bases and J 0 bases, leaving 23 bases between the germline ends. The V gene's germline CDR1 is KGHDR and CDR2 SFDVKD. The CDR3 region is CATSDPAGGGQGGSYNEQFF. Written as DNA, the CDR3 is TGTGCCACCAGTGATCCTGCCGGGGGGGGACAGGGAGGCTCCTACAATGAGCAGTTCTTC.

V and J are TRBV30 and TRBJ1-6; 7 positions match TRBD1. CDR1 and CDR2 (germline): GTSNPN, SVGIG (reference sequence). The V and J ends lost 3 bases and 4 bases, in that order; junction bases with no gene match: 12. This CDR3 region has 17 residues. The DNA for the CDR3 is TGTGCCTGGAGCTCGTGGGCAGGGGGGATATATAATTCACCCCTCCACTTT. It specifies CAWSSWAGGIYNSPLHF.

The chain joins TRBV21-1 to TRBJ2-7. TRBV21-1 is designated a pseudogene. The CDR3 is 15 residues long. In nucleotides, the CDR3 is TGTGCCAGCAGCAACCGGGACGGGGGCCTTAGCGAGCAGTACTTC. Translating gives CASSNRDGGLSEQYF.

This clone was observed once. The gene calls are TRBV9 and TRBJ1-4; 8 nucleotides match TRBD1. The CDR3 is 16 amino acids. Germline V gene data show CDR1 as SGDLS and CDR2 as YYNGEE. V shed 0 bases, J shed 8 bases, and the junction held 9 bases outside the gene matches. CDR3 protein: CASSVGQDRVREKLFF. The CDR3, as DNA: TGTGCCAGCAGCGTAGGACAGGACAGGGTGCGGGAAAAACTGTTTTTT.

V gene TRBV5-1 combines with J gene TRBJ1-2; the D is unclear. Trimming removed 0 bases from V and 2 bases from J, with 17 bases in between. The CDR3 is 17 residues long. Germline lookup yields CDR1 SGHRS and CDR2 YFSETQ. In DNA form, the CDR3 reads TGCGCCAGCAGCTTGGACGGCAGCCAGGCTTCCAACTATGGCTACACCTTC. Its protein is CASSLDGSQASNYGYTF.